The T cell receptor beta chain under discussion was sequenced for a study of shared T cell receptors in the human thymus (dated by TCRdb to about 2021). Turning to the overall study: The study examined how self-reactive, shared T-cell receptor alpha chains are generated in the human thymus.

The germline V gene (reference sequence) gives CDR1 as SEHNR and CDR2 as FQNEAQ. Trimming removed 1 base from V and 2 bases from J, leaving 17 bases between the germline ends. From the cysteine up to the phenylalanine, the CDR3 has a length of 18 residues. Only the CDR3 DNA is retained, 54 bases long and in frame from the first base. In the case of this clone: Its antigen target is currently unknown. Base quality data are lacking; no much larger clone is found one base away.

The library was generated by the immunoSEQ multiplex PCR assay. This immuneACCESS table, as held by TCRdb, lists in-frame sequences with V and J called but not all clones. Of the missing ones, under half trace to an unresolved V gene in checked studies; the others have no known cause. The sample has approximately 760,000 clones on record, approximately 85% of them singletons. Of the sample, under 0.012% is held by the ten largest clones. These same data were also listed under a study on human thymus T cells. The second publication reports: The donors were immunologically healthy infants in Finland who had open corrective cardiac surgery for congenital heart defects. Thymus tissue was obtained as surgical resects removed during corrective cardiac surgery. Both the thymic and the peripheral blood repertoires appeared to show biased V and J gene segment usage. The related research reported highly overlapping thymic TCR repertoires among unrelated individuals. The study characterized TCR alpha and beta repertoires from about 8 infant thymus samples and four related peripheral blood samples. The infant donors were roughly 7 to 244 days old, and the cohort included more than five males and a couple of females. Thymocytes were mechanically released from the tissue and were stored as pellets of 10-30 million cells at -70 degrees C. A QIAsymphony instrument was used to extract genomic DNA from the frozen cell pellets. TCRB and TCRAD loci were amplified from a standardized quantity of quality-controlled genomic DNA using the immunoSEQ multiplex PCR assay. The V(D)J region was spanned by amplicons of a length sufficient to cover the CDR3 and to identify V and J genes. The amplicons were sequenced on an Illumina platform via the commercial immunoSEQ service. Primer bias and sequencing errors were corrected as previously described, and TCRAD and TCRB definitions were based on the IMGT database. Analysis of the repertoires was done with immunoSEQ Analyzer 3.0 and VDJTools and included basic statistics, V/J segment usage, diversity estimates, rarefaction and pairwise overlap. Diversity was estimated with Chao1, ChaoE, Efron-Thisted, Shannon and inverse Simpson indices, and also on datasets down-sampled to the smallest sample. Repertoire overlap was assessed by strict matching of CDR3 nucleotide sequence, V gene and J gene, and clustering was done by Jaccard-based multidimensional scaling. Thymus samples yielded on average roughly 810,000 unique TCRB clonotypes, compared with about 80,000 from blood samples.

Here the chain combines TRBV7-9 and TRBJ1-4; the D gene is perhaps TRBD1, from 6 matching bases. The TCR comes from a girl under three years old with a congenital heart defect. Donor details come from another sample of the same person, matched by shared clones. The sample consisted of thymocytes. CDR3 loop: CASSLGLRGKLTNEKLFF. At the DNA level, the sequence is TGTGCCAGCAGCTTAGGTCTTAGGGGGAAACTTACTAATGAAAAACTGTTTTTT.